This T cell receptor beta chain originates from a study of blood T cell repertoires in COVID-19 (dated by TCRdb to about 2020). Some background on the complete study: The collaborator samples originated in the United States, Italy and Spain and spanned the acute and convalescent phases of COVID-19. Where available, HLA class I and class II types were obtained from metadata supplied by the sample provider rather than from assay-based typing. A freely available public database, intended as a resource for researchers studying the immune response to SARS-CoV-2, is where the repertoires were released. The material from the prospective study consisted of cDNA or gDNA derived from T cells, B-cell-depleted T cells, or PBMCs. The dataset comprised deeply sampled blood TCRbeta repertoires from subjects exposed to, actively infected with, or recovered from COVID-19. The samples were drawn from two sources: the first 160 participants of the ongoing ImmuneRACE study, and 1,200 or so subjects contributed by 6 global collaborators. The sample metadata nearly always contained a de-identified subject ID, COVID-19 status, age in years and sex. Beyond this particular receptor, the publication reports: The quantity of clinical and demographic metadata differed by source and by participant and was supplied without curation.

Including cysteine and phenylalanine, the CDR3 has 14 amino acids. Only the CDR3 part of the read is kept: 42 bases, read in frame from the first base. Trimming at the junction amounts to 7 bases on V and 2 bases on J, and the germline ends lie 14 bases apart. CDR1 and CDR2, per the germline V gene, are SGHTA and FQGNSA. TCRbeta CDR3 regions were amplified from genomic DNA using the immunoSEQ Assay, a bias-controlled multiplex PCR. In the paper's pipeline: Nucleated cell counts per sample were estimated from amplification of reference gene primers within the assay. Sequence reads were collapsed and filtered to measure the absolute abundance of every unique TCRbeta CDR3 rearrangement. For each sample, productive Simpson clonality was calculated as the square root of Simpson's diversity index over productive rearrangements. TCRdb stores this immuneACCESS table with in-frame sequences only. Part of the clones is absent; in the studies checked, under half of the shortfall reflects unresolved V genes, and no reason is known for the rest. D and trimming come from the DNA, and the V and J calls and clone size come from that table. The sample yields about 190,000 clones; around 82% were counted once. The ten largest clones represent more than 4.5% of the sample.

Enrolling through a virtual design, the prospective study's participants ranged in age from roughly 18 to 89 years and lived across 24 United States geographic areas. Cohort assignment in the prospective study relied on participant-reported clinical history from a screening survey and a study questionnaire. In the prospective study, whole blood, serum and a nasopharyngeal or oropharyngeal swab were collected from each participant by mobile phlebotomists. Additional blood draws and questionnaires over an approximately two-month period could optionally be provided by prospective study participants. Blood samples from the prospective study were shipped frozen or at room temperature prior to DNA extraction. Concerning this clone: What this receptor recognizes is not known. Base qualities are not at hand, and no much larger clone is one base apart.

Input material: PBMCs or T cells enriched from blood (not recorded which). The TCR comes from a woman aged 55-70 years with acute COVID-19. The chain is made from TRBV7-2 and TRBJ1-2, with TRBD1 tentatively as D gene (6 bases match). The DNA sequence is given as TGTGCCAGCATCCAAGGGGGTCCGAACTATGGCTACACCTTC. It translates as CASIQGGPNYGYTF.